The source of this TCR beta chain is a study of early T cells in non-severe SARS-CoV-2 infection. Study in general: Whole-blood bulk RNA, unsorted, was sequenced, and chains were unpaired.

Researchers attached unique molecular identifiers to individual cDNA molecules. From the 5' RACE reads, TCRdb called clonotypes with MiXCR, one entry per CDR3 protein. The sample lists 88,000 or so distinct CDR3 sequences, 14% to 15% seen once, with around 5.8% in the top ten. V dropped 6 bases and J dropped 5 bases, with 35 bases sitting between them. The CDR3 consists of 20 residues. Germline V gene lookup returns CDR1 DFQATT and CDR2 SNEGSKA (reference sequence). Study-level findings and limits: The study's VDJdb matching favored anti-spike CD8 responses and missed private and CD4 specificities.

This clonotype has a handful of counts. The antigen remains unidentified. This chain uses TRBV20-1 with TRBJ2-1; D could derive from TRBD1 or TRBD2 (6 bases each). This receptor was obtained from an adult who was a healthcare worker with PCR-confirmed SARS-CoV-2 infection or an uninfected control (not recorded which). Material: whole blood. DNA of the CDR3: TGCAGTGCGGATGACGGATCGGGGGCAGGGGCCGAGATTAGCGACAATGAGCAGTTCTTC. Translating gives CSADDGSGAGAEISDNEQFF.